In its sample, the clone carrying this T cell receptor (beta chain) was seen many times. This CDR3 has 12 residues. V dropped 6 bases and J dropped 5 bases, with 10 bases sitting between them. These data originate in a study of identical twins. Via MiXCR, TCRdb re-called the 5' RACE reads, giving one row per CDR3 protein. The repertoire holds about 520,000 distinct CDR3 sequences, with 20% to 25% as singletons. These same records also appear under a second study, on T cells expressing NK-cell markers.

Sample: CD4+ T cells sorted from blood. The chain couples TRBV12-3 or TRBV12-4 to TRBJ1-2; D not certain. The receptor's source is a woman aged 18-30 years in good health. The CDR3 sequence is CASRDGGYGYTF. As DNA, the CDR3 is TGTGCCAGCAGGGACGGAGGATATGGCTACACCTTC.